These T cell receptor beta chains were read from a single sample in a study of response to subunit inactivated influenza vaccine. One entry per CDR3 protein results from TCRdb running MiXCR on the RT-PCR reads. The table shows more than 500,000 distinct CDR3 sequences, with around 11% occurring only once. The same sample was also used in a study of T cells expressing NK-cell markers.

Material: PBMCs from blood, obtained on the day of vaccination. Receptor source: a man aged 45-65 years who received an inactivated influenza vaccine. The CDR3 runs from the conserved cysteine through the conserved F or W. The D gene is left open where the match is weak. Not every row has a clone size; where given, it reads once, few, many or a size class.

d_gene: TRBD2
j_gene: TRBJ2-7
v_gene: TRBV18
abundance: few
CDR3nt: TGTGCCAGCTCGCCCGGGACTAGCGGGGACTACGAGCAGTACTTC
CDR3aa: CASSPGTSGDYEQYF

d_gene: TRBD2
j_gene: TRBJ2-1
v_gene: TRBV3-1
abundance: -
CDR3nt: TGTGCCAGCAGCCAGAGACTAGCGGGGGAATACAATGAGCAGTTCTTC
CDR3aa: CASSQRLAGEYNEQFF

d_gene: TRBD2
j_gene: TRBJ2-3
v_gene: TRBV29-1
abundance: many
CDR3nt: TGCAGCGCGCTTAGCGGGAGCACAGATACGCAGTATTTT
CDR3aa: CSALSGSTDTQYF

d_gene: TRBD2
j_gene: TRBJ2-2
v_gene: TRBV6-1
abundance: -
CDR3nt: TGTGCCAGCAGTGAAGAAGGTGGCGGGGGAGGTACCGGGGAGCTGTTTTTT
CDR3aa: CASSEEGGGGGTGELFF

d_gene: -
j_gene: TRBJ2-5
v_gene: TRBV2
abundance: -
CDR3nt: TGTGCCAGCAGTGAAGAAGGGCAAGAGACCCAGTACTTC
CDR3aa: CASSEEGQETQYF

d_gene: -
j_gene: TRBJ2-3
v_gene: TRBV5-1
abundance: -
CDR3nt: TGCGCCAGCAGCTTGGACAGGTTCCCAGATACGCAGTATTTT
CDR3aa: CASSLDRFPDTQYF

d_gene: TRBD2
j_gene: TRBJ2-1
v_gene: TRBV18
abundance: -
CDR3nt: TGTGCCAGCTCACCACCTACTAGCGGGAGAGAAGGGAATGAGCAGTTCTTC
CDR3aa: CASSPPTSGREGNEQFF

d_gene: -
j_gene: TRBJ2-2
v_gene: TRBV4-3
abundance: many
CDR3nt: TGCGCCAGCAGCCAGTTTAGGGGAGGAACCGGGGAGCTGTTTTTT
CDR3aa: CASSQFRGGTGELFF

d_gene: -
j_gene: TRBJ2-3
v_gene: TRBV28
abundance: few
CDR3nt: TGTGCCAGCAGTTTTACTGGTCAGGGGATGACAGATACGCAGTATTTT
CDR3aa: CASSFTGQGMTDTQYF

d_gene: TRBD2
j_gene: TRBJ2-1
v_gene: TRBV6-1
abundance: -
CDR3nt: TGTGCCAGCAGTGTCCTAGCGGGAGGTAACAATGAGCAGTTCTTC
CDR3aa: CASSVLAGGNNEQFF

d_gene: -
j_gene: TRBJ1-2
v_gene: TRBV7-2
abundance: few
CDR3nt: TGTGCCAGCAGCGGTAACAGGATTGGTTTAAATGGCTACACCTTC
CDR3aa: CASSGNRIGLNGYTF

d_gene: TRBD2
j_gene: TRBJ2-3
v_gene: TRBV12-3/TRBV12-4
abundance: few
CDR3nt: TGTGCCAGCAGTCCGGGACTAGCGGGAGGGCTCCCCGATACGCAGTATTTT
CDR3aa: CASSPGLAGGLPDTQYF

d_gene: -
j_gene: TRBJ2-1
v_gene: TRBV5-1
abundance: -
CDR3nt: TGCGCCAGCAGCTTGTTGGAAGGGTTCTACAATGAGCAGTTCTTC
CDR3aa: CASSLLEGFYNEQFF

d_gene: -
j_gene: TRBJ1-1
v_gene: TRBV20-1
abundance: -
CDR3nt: TGCAGTGCTAGAGTTTTGGTCGGGGAAACTGAAGCTTTCTTT
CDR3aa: CSARVLVGETEAFF

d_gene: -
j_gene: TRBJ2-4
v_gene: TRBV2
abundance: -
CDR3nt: TGTGCCAGCAGTATAGCCAAAAACATTCAGTACTTC
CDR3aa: CASSIAKNIQYF

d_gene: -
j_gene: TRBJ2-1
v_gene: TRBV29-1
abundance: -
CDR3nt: TGCAGCGTTCCGAAGTGGAGTTTGACGACATCCTACAATGAGCAGTTCTTC
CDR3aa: CSVPKWSLTTSYNEQFF

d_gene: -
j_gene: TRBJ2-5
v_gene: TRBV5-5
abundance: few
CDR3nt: TGTGCCAGCAGCTCGCGTGACGATTCCGAGACCCAGTACTTC
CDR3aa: CASSSRDDSETQYF

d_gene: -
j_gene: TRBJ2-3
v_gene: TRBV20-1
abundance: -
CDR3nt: TGCAGTGCAGCCCCCAGGGGGAGGGGCACAGATACGCAGTATTTT
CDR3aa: CSAAPRGRGTDTQYF

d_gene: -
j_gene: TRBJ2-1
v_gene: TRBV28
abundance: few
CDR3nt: TGTGCCAGCAGTCCCTCGGAGGGGCGGAGCTCCTACAATGAGCAGTTCTTC
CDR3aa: CASSPSEGRSSYNEQFF

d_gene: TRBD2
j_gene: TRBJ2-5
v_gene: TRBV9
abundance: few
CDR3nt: TGTGCCAGCAGCGTAGAGCCGGGAGGAGAGACCCAGTACTTC
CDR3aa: CASSVEPGGETQYF

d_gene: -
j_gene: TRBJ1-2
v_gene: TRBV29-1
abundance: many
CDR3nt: TGCAGCACCACATCGTTCGGGACTCAAGGCTACACCTTC
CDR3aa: CSTTSFGTQGYTF

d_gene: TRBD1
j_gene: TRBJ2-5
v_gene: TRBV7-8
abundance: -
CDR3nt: TGTGCCAGCAGCTCGGGACAGGGGACGGGCGAGACCCAGTACTTC
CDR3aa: CASSSGQGTGETQYF

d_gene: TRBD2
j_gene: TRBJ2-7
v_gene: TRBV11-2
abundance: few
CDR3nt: TGTGCCAGCAGCTTACTACAATTCGCGGGAGGGCGGGACGAGCAGTACTTC
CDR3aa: CASSLLQFAGGRDEQYF

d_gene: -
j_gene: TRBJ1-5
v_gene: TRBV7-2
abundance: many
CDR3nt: TGTGCCAGCAGCTCCTGGACAGATGGGCAGCCCCAGCATTTT
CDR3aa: CASSSWTDGQPQHF

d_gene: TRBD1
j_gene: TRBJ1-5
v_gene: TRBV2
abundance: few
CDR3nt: TGTGCCAGCAGGGAGGGACAGGGGGCCAGCAATCAGCCCCAGCATTTT
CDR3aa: CASREGQGASNQPQHF

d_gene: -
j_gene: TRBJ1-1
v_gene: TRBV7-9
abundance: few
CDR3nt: TGTGCCAGCAGCCGCCCAGGGCCCGACCCGGACACTGAAGCTTTCTTT
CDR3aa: CASSRPGPDPDTEAFF

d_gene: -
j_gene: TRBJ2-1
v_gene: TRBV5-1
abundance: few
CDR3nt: TGCGCCAGCAGCTGGCAAGGCGACAATGAGCAGTTCTTC
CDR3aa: CASSWQGDNEQFF

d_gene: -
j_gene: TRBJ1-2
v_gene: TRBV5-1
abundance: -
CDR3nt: TGCGCCAGCAGCTCATCCGACAGTACTAACTATGGCTACACCTTC
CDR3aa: CASSSSDSTNYGYTF

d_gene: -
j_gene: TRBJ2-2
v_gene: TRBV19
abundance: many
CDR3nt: TGTGCCAGTAGCGGGAGAACGAACACCGGGGAGCTGTTTTTT
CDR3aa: CASSGRTNTGELFF

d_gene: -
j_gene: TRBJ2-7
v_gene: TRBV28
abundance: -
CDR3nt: TGCACCACCCGGGACAATGACTCCTACGAGCAGTACTTC
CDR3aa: CTTRDNDSYEQYF

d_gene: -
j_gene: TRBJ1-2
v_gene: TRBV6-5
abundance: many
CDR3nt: TGTGCCAGCAGTTACGGGGGATTGAATGGCTACACCTTC
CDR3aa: CASSYGGLNGYTF

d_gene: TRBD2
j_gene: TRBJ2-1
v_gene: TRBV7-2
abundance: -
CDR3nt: TGTGCCAGCAGCTCCAGCGGGAGCTATGAGCAGTTCTTC
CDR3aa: CASSSSGSYEQFF

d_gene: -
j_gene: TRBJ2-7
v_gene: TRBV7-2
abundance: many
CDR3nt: TGTGCCAGCAGCTTAAACCGAAACTACGAGCAGTACTTC
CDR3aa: CASSLNRNYEQYF

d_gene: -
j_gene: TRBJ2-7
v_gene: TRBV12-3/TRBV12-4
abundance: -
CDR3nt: TGTGCCAGCAGTTTGGACTTCCACGAGCAGTACTTC
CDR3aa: CASSLDFHEQYF

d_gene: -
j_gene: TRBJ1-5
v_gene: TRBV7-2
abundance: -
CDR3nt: TGTGCCAGCAGCCCAGCCCAGGGCAGTCAGCCCCAGCATTTT
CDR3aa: CASSPAQGSQPQHF

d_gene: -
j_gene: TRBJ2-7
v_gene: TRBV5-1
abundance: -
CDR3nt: TGCGCCAGCAGCTTGGCAGGGTTGGAGGGCTACGAGCAGTACTTC
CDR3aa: CASSLAGLEGYEQYF

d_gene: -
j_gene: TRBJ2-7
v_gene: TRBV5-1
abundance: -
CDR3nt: TGCGCCAGCAGCTTGGATACAGGGAAGGCCTACGAGCAGTACTTC
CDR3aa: CASSLDTGKAYEQYF

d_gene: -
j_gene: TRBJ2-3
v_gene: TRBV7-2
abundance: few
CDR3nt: TGTGCCAGCAGCTTAGCTTCCACCCGTGGGCAGTATTTT
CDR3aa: CASSLASTRGQYF

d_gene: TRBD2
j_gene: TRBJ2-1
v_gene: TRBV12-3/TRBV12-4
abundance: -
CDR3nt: TGTGCCAGCAGTTTACGGAGCGGGGGACCCTCTGGGCAGTTCTTC
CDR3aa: CASSLRSGGPSGQFF

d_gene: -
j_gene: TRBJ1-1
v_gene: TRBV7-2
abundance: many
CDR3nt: TGTGCCAGCAGCTTAGCAAGCAGGGTAAACACTGAAGCTTTCTTT
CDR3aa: CASSLASRVNTEAFF

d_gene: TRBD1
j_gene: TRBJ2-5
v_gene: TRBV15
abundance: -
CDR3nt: TGTGCCACCAGCAGAGACCCGGACAGGGAAAAAGAGACCCAGTACTTC
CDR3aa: CATSRDPDREKETQYF

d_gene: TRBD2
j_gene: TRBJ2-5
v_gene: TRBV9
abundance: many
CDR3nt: TGTGCCAGCAGCGTAGCTGGGGGGGCCCAGTACTTC
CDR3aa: CASSVAGGAQYF

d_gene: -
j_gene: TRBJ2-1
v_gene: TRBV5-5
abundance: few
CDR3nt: TGTGCCAGCAGCAGGCCGAGGACAGTCTACAATGAGCAGTTCTTC
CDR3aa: CASSRPRTVYNEQFF

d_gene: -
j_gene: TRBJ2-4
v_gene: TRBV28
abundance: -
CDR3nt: TGTGCCAGTTCTGGCCCAAACATTCAGTACTTC
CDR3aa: CASSGPNIQYF